The 12 T cell receptor beta chains presented below share a single source sample, sequenced in a study of T cell responses to AZD1222 COVID-19 vaccine. Measured with immunoSEQ multiplex PCR; TCRdb has only the in-frame clones, and not every one. The sample consists of over 150,000 clones, 85% to 90% of them appearing once. Here the sequenced sample was peripheral blood, taken on day 0 of AZD1222 vaccination. The receptors originated from an adult in good health.

J is TRBJ2-3 and V is TRBV7-8; a possible D gene is TRBD2 (7 bases). Germline CDR1 SGHVS, CDR2 FQNEAQ. The V end lost 1 base, the J end lost 2 bases, and 16 bases lay between the germline ends. The CDR3 sequence is 17 residues long. Here the CDR3 DNA reads TGTGCCAGCAGCTTAGAATCGGGGGGCCGACTCACAGATACGCAGTATTTT. Amino acids: CASSLESGGRLTDTQYF.

The table lists this clone with a few counts. V and J are TRBV27 and TRBJ1-2; the D gene is possibly TRBD1 (5 bases). With 6 bases removed from V and 5 bases from J, the gap between germline ends came to 10 bases. This CDR3 region has 12 residues. The V gene's germline CDR1 is MNHEY and CDR2 SMNVEV (reference sequence). CDR3 DNA: TGTGCCAGCAGAAGCGACAGATATGGCTACACCTTC. The encoded protein is CASRSDRYGYTF.

The chain employs TRBV6-5 and TRBJ1-5, with TRBD1 matching over 9 bases. V trimming: 5 bases; J trimming: 6 bases; junction bases outside the gene matches: 5. The CDR3 has 14 amino acids. Germline V gene sequence: CDR1 MNHEY, CDR2 SVGAGI. In nucleotides, the CDR3 is TGTGCCAGCAGTACAGGGGGCACCGTTCAGCCCCAGCATTTT. Translated: CASSTGGTVQPQHF.

The V call is TRBV7-9, the J call TRBJ1-1; 8 positions match TRBD1. Germline CDR1 is SEHNR and CDR2 is FQNEAQ (reference sequence). Trimming took 2 bases from V and 4 from J; bases not matched to a gene: 0. CDR3 length: 13 residues. CDR3 protein: CASSLTGGTEAFF. The CDR3 region has the DNA TGTGCCAGCAGCTTAACAGGGGGCACTGAAGCTTTCTTT.

The chain recombines TRBV6-1 with TRBJ1-1, with D possibly matching TRBD1 (5 bases). The V gene's germline CDR1 is MNHNS and CDR2 SASEGT. V dropped 4 bases and J dropped 0 bases, with 21 bases sitting between them. The CDR3 length is 18 residues. CDR3 DNA sequence: TGTGCCAGCAGTGGGCACCAGGGTATAGGGAGGATGAACACTGAAGCTTTCTTT. It translates to CASSGHQGIGRMNTEAFF.

This rearrangement joins TRBV6-8 to TRBJ2-1, with 9 bases that match TRBD2. In germline, CDR1 is MNHGY, CDR2 SAAAGT. Losses at the gene ends were 6 bases for V and 0 bases for J; bases not matched to a gene: 21. This CDR3 spans 21 amino acids. This CDR3 reads CASRHITGTSPQFSSYNEQFF. The CDR3 DNA is TGTGCCAGCAGGCATATTACCGGGACTAGCCCACAGTTCAGCTCCTACAATGAGCAGTTCTTC.

This chain connects TRBV7-9 to TRBJ1-2; possibly TRBD1 for D (6 bases). V was cut by 2 bases and J by 8 bases, with 9 bases left in between. Germline loops: CDR1 SEHNR, CDR2 FQNEAQ (reference sequence). The CDR3 sequence is 12 residues long. The CDR3 loop reads CASSLSRGGYTF. CDR3 nucleotides: TGTGCCAGCAGCTTAAGCAGGGGAGGCTACACCTTC.

DNA of the CDR3: TGTGCCAGCAGTTCCCCTCACAGGCTCAATCAGCCCCAGCATTTT. Translated, it gives CASSSPHRLNQPQHF. V usage is TRBV28 and J usage is TRBJ1-5; D possibly corresponds to TRBD1 (5 bases). V lost 4 bases to trimming and J lost 3 bases, with 13 bases between them. The CDR3 loop spans 15 amino acids. In germline, CDR1 is MDHEN, CDR2 SYDVKM.

In this sample, this clone turned up once. V and J are TRBV28 and TRBJ1-2; TRBD1 might be the D (6 bases). V gave up 5 bases and J gave up 4 bases, with 17 bases separating them. CDR1 MDHEN and CDR2 SYDVKM come from the germline V gene. CDR3 length: 15 amino acids. CDR3 coding DNA: TGTGCCAGCAGTCCGACCCCACAGGGTGGCTATGGCTACACCTTC. It specifies CASSPTPQGGYGYTF.

J is TRBJ1-2 and V is TRBV6-5; TRBD1 agrees at 8 bases. This CDR3 contains 13 residues. V lost 6 bases and J lost 7; bases outside the gene matches: 7. CDR1 and CDR2 (germline): MNHEY, SVGAGI. CDR3 protein: CASSTDREGGYTF. The CDR3 DNA follows: TGTGCCAGCAGCACGGACAGGGAGGGTGGCTACACCTTC.

The chain combines TRBV28 with TRBJ1-4; 8 bases match TRBD1. Germline CDR1 is MDHEN and CDR2 is SYDVKM. The CDR3 length is 14 residues. V was clipped by 6 bases and J by 4 bases; unmatched bases: 4. The CDR3 DNA reads TGTGCCAGCAGGGGGGGACAGGTTAATGAAAAACTGTTTTTT. Amino acids: CASRGGQVNEKLFF.

V and J are TRBV19 and TRBJ2-5, with a tentative D call TRBD2 (6 bases). Germline loops: CDR1 LNHDA, CDR2 SQIVND (reference sequence). Trimming left V 5 bases short and J 4 bases short, with 20 bases between. CDR3 length: 16 residues. The CDR3 sequence is CASSPYVGSGGETQYF. CDR3 coding DNA: TGTGCCAGTAGTCCCTACGTCGGGAGTGGGGGAGAGACCCAGTACTTC.